Listed below are T cell receptor beta chains from one sample, sequenced in a study of Ad26.COV2.S vaccination and SARS-CoV-2 variants. Measured with immunoSEQ multiplex PCR; TCRdb has only the in-frame clones, and not every one. The table shows some 45,000 clones, with approximately 83% occurring only once. Sequenced here: peripheral blood, sampled after recovery from COVID-19. The receptors originated from a human donor who had recovered from COVID-19. Each CDR3 is given with its conserved first and last residue. D genes are given only for firm matches. Clone size is shown for a subset of rows, as once, few, many or a class of expanded clone.

clone_size: -; v_call: TRBV5-5; j_call: TRBJ1-2; d_call: TRBD1; cdr3_aa: CASSFTDRGLRDGYTF; cdr3_nt: TGTGCCAGCAGCTTTACGGACAGGGGGCTTAGAGATGGCTACACCTTC
clone_size: -; v_call: TRBV27; j_call: TRBJ2-7; d_call: TRBD2; cdr3_aa: CASSLSSGGSYEQYF; cdr3_nt: TGTGCCAGCAGTTTATCTAGCGGGGGTTCCTACGAGCAGTACTTC
clone_size: once; v_call: TRBV24-1; j_call: TRBJ1-4; d_call: -; cdr3_aa: CATSDPGRLDEKLFF; cdr3_nt: TGTGCCACCAGTGACCCAGGGCGTCTGGATGAAAAACTGTTTTTT
clone_size: -; v_call: TRBV4-1; j_call: TRBJ2-7; d_call: -; cdr3_aa: CASSQPRTASQQYF; cdr3_nt: TGCGCCAGCAGCCAACCCCGGACAGCGTCTCAGCAGTACTTC
clone_size: -; v_call: TRBV6-1; j_call: TRBJ1-4; d_call: -; cdr3_aa: CASSVHVDPTSGGKLFF; cdr3_nt: TGTGCCAGCAGTGTCCACGTCGACCCTACTTCGGGGGGAAAACTGTTTTTT
clone_size: -; v_call: TRBV28; j_call: TRBJ2-7; d_call: -; cdr3_aa: CASSPPRGKQYF; cdr3_nt: TGTGCCAGCAGTCCCCCCCGGGGGAAGCAGTACTTC
clone_size: -; v_call: TRBV11-2; j_call: TRBJ2-1; d_call: TRBD1; cdr3_aa: CASSSTGGSYNEQFF; cdr3_nt: TGTGCCAGCAGCTCGACAGGGGGCTCCTACAATGAGCAGTTCTTC
clone_size: -; v_call: TRBV18; j_call: TRBJ2-2; d_call: -; cdr3_aa: CASSASRVANTGELFF; cdr3_nt: TGTGCCAGCTCAGCCTCCCGGGTCGCGAACACCGGGGAGCTGTTTTTT
clone_size: -; v_call: TRBV24-1; j_call: TRBJ2-1; d_call: TRBD2; cdr3_aa: CATSDPGGASSYNEQFF; cdr3_nt: TGTGCCACCAGTGACCCCGGGGGGGCCTCTTCCTACAATGAGCAGTTCTTC
clone_size: -; v_call: TRBV20-1; j_call: TRBJ1-5; d_call: -; cdr3_aa: CSARDPRTQHF; cdr3_nt: TGCAGTGCTAGAGATCCCAGGACCCAGCATTTT
clone_size: -; v_call: TRBV19; j_call: TRBJ1-5; d_call: -; cdr3_aa: CASSINREGIAHF; cdr3_nt: TGTGCCAGTAGTATCAACAGGGAGGGTATAGCACATTTT
clone_size: few; v_call: TRBV5-1; j_call: TRBJ1-2; d_call: -; cdr3_aa: CASSPRDHYGYTF; cdr3_nt: TGCGCCAGCAGCCCCCGGGACCACTATGGCTACACCTTC
clone_size: -; v_call: TRBV6-6; j_call: TRBJ2-2; d_call: -; cdr3_aa: CASIRKLLGDTYTGELFF; cdr3_nt: TGTGCCAGCATTCGAAAACTTTTAGGGGACACCTACACCGGGGAGCTGTTTTTT
clone_size: few; v_call: TRBV21-1; j_call: TRBJ1-5; d_call: -; cdr3_aa: CASSMTRDQPQHF; cdr3_nt: TGTGCCAGCAGCATGACCAGAGATCAGCCCCAGCATTTT
clone_size: once; v_call: TRBV14; j_call: TRBJ2-5; d_call: -; cdr3_aa: CASSRDRGRFETQYF; cdr3_nt: TGTGCCAGCAGCCGCGATAGGGGAAGGTTCGAGACCCAGTACTTC
clone_size: -; v_call: TRBV11-1; j_call: TRBJ1-1; d_call: -; cdr3_aa: CASSSPPRTEAFF; cdr3_nt: TGTGCCAGCAGCTCCCCCCCGCGCACTGAAGCTTTCTTT
clone_size: -; v_call: TRBV27; j_call: TRBJ2-1; d_call: TRBD2; cdr3_aa: CASSLSLGLAGSFYNEQFF; cdr3_nt: TGTGCCAGCAGTTTATCTCTCGGACTAGCGGGAAGTTTCTACAATGAGCAGTTCTTC
clone_size: -; v_call: TRBV19; j_call: TRBJ2-2; d_call: -; cdr3_aa: CASSISGLGELFF; cdr3_nt: TGTGCCAGTAGTATTTCGGGGCTAGGGGAGCTGTTTTTT
clone_size: -; v_call: TRBV5-4; j_call: TRBJ1-6; d_call: -; cdr3_aa: CASSLRPYRVSGYNSPLHF; cdr3_nt: TGTGCCAGCAGCTTGCGGCCCTACAGGGTTTCGGGCTATAATTCACCCCTCCACTTT
clone_size: -; v_call: TRBV30; j_call: TRBJ1-4; d_call: -; cdr3_aa: CAWSQMGKLFF; cdr3_nt: TGTGCCTGGAGTCAAATGGGAAAACTGTTTTTT
clone_size: -; v_call: TRBV5-1; j_call: TRBJ2-3; d_call: -; cdr3_aa: CASRVGADNTQYF; cdr3_nt: TGCGCCAGCAGAGTAGGGGCCGATAATACGCAGTATTTT
clone_size: -; v_call: TRBV29-1; j_call: TRBJ2-7; d_call: TRBD1; cdr3_aa: CSVEGLGQGNYEQYF; cdr3_nt: TGCAGCGTTGAGGGGCTGGGACAGGGCAACTACGAGCAGTACTTC
clone_size: -; v_call: TRBV5-1; j_call: TRBJ1-2; d_call: TRBD1; cdr3_aa: CASSPDRGREGYTF; cdr3_nt: TGCGCCAGCAGCCCGGACAGGGGGCGCGAAGGCTACACCTTC
clone_size: few; v_call: TRBV2; j_call: TRBJ2-5; d_call: TRBD2; cdr3_aa: CASSGLAGKETQYF; cdr3_nt: TGTGCCAGCAGCGGACTAGCGGGGAAAGAGACCCAGTACTTC
clone_size: -; v_call: TRBV24-1; j_call: TRBJ2-2; d_call: TRBD1; cdr3_aa: CATSVGGVSTGELFF; cdr3_nt: TGTGCCACCAGTGTAGGGGGCGTTTCCACCGGGGAGCTGTTTTTT
clone_size: -; v_call: TRBV6-6; j_call: TRBJ1-2; d_call: -; cdr3_aa: CASTHAPGGGRGGYTF; cdr3_nt: TGTGCCAGCACTCACGCCCCGGGGGGCGGTCGCGGTGGCTACACCTTC
clone_size: -; v_call: TRBV10-1; j_call: TRBJ2-7; d_call: TRBD1; cdr3_aa: CASSLGGAGTGRTSYEQYF; cdr3_nt: TGCGCCAGCAGCCTTGGAGGAGCCGGGACAGGGCGTACGTCCTACGAGCAGTACTTC
clone_size: once; v_call: TRBV4-2; j_call: TRBJ2-7; d_call: TRBD2; cdr3_aa: CASSSMRGAGGSDEQYF; cdr3_nt: TGTGCCAGCAGCTCAATGCGGGGGGCGGGAGGGTCCGACGAGCAGTACTTC
clone_size: -; v_call: TRBV7-9; j_call: TRBJ1-1; d_call: -; cdr3_aa: CASTPENTEAFF; cdr3_nt: TGTGCCAGCACCCCTGAGAACACTGAAGCTTTCTTT
clone_size: -; v_call: TRBV3-1/TRBV3-2; j_call: TRBJ2-3; d_call: TRBD2; cdr3_aa: CASSPNSGGPGYF; cdr3_nt: TGTGCCAGCAGCCCAAATTCGGGGGGGCCAGGATATTTT
clone_size: -; v_call: TRBV6-1; j_call: TRBJ2-1; d_call: TRBD2; cdr3_aa: CASSVGFWTSGRVGNEQFF; cdr3_nt: TGTGCCAGCAGTGTAGGATTTTGGACTAGCGGGAGGGTGGGCAATGAGCAGTTCTTC
clone_size: -; v_call: TRBV14; j_call: TRBJ2-1; d_call: TRBD2; cdr3_aa: CASSQRRYSGRKFTNEQFF; cdr3_nt: TGTGCCAGCAGCCAGAGGAGGTATAGCGGGAGGAAGTTTACGAATGAGCAGTTCTTC
clone_size: -; v_call: TRBV2; j_call: TRBJ2-1; d_call: TRBD2; cdr3_aa: CASSDELAANEQFF; cdr3_nt: TGTGCCAGCAGTGATGAACTAGCGGCAAATGAGCAGTTCTTC
clone_size: -; v_call: TRBV6-5; j_call: TRBJ2-1; d_call: -; cdr3_aa: CASSPAGNEQFF; cdr3_nt: TGTGCCAGCAGTCCGGCTGGGAATGAGCAGTTCTTC
clone_size: -; v_call: TRBV30; j_call: TRBJ1-6; d_call: TRBD1; cdr3_aa: CAWGTGENSPLHF; cdr3_nt: TGTGCCTGGGGGACAGGGGAAAATTCACCCCTCCACTTT
clone_size: -; v_call: TRBV11-2; j_call: TRBJ1-2; d_call: -; cdr3_aa: CASSQPGTLFDGYTF; cdr3_nt: TGTGCCAGCAGCCAACCGGGGACATTATTCGATGGCTACACCTTC
clone_size: -; v_call: TRBV7-2; j_call: TRBJ2-3; d_call: TRBD2; cdr3_aa: CASSSDRSGVSTDTQYF; cdr3_nt: TGTGCCAGCAGCTCAGACCGTAGCGGGGTTAGCACAGATACGCAGTATTTT
clone_size: once; v_call: TRBV24-1; j_call: TRBJ2-5; d_call: TRBD2; cdr3_aa: CATSDLTSGRASETQYF; cdr3_nt: TGTGCCACCAGTGATTTGACTAGCGGGAGGGCGTCCGAGACCCAGTACTTC
clone_size: once; v_call: TRBV7-2; j_call: TRBJ1-4; d_call: -; cdr3_aa: CASSWAGEFEKLFF; cdr3_nt: TGTGCCAGCAGCTGGGCAGGGGAGTTTGAAAAACTGTTTTTT
clone_size: few; v_call: TRBV7-9; j_call: TRBJ1-2; d_call: -; cdr3_aa: CASSLRAGDGGYTF; cdr3_nt: TGTGCCAGCAGCTTAAGGGCAGGGGATGGAGGCTACACCTTC
clone_size: few; v_call: TRBV5-1; j_call: TRBJ2-3; d_call: TRBD2; cdr3_aa: CASSSSGGSSDNTQYF; cdr3_nt: TGCGCCAGCAGTTCCTCGGGGGGAAGCTCCGACAATACGCAGTATTTT
clone_size: -; v_call: TRBV15; j_call: TRBJ1-1; d_call: -; cdr3_aa: CATSNGNTEAFF; cdr3_nt: TGTGCCACCAGCAACGGGAACACTGAAGCTTTCTTT
clone_size: -; v_call: TRBV3-1/TRBV3-2; j_call: TRBJ2-7; d_call: -; cdr3_aa: CASSQDTGHMVAETYEQYF; cdr3_nt: TGTGCCAGCAGCCAAGATACGGGACACATGGTAGCGGAGACCTACGAGCAGTACTTC
clone_size: -; v_call: TRBV3-1/TRBV3-2; j_call: TRBJ1-2; d_call: -; cdr3_aa: CASSPAANYGYTF; cdr3_nt: TGTGCCAGCAGCCCCGCAGCGAACTATGGCTACACCTTC
clone_size: -; v_call: TRBV4-1; j_call: TRBJ2-2; d_call: -; cdr3_aa: CASSGGGTGELFF; cdr3_nt: TGCGCCAGCAGCGGAGGGGGCACCGGGGAGCTGTTTTTT
clone_size: -; v_call: TRBV5-6; j_call: TRBJ2-1; d_call: TRBD1; cdr3_aa: CASSSGQKLPYNEQFF; cdr3_nt: TGTGCCAGCAGCTCGGGACAGAAACTTCCTTACAATGAGCAGTTCTTC
clone_size: -; v_call: TRBV7-2; j_call: TRBJ2-4; d_call: TRBD2; cdr3_aa: CASSQASGRAGENIQYF; cdr3_nt: TGTGCCAGCAGCCAAGCTAGCGGGAGGGCCGGGGAAAACATTCAGTACTTC
clone_size: -; v_call: TRBV5-1; j_call: TRBJ2-7; d_call: TRBD1; cdr3_aa: CASSPGTGPYEQYF; cdr3_nt: TGCGCCAGCAGCCCCGGGACAGGGCCTTACGAGCAGTACTTC
clone_size: -; v_call: TRBV5-5; j_call: TRBJ2-5; d_call: -; cdr3_aa: CASTLYGFQETQYF; cdr3_nt: TGTGCCAGCACCCTGTATGGCTTCCAAGAGACCCAGTACTTC
clone_size: few; v_call: TRBV19; j_call: TRBJ1-2; d_call: TRBD1; cdr3_aa: CASSMWPGQGYGYTF; cdr3_nt: TGTGCCAGTAGCATGTGGCCGGGACAGGGCTATGGCTACACCTTC
clone_size: -; v_call: TRBV5-1; j_call: TRBJ1-6; d_call: -; cdr3_aa: CASSREANNSPLHF; cdr3_nt: TGCGCCAGCAGCCGAGAAGCCAATAATTCACCCCTCCACTTT
clone_size: -; v_call: TRBV29-1; j_call: TRBJ1-1; d_call: -; cdr3_aa: CSVNPGQLNTEAFF; cdr3_nt: TGCAGCGTTAACCCTGGACAGTTGAACACTGAAGCTTTCTTT
clone_size: -; v_call: TRBV10-3; j_call: TRBJ2-3; d_call: -; cdr3_aa: CAITGGEGTTDTQYF; cdr3_nt: TGTGCCATCACGGGCGGAGAGGGGACCACAGATACGCAGTATTTT